Listed below are T cell receptor beta chains from one sample, sequenced in a study of CD8 T cells in Susac syndrome. Via MiXCR, TCRdb re-called the immunoSEQ multiplex PCR reads, giving one row per CDR3 protein. The table lists under 550,000 distinct CDR3 sequences, more than 80% of them singletons. Material for sequencing was CD8+ T cells from PBMCs. These TCRs come from a human donor with multiple sclerosis. The CDR3 runs from the conserved cysteine through the conserved F or W. Each record gives: D gene, J gene, clone size, V gene, CDR3 protein, CDR3 DNA. D genes are given only for firm matches. Expanded clones get a size class; other rows say once, few or many, or leave the size out.

.,TRBJ2-1,.,TRBV7-8,CASSRQSRSSYNEQFF,TGTGCCAGCAGCCGTCAGTCACGAAGCTCCTACAATGAGCAGTTCTTC
.,TRBJ1-5,once,TRBV27,CASSLWANQPQHF,TGTGCCAGCAGTTTATGGGCGAATCAGCCCCAGCATTTT
TRBD1,TRBJ1-2,.,TRBV14,CASSHDRGLGGYTF,TGTGCCAGCAGCCACGACAGGGGGCTGGGAGGCTACACCTTC
TRBD2,TRBJ2-3,.,TRBV7-3,CASSSLSGRGTDTQYF,TGTGCCAGCAGTTCTCTGAGCGGGAGGGGCACAGATACGCAGTATTTT
TRBD2,TRBJ2-3,.,TRBV13,CASSKTSGGFTDTQYF,TGTGCCAGCAGCAAGACTAGCGGGGGATTCACAGATACGCAGTATTTT
TRBD2,TRBJ2-3,.,TRBV4-1,CASSPEGGGGAGITDTQYF,TGCGCCAGCAGCCCAGAAGGTGGCGGGGGGGCCGGGATCACAGATACGCAGTATTTT
.,TRBJ2-1,few,TRBV29-1,CSVDLRIQNEQFF,TGCAGCGTTGATTTACGGATCCAGAATGAGCAGTTCTTC
TRBD2,TRBJ2-1,.,TRBV5-6,CASSSSDLADASYNEQFF,TGTGCCAGCAGCTCTAGCGATCTAGCGGATGCCTCCTACAATGAGCAGTTCTTC
TRBD1,TRBJ1-2,.,TRBV7-9,CASSLRTGGLVYGYTF,TGTGCCAGCAGCCTACGGACAGGGGGTTTAGTCTATGGCTACACCTTC
.,TRBJ2-3,.,TRBV28,CASTGDRTDTQYF,TGTGCCAGCACCGGGGATCGCACAGATACGCAGTATTTT
.,TRBJ2-2,.,TRBV14,CASSHGLPGELFF,TGTGCCAGCAGCCATGGACTCCCGGGGGAGCTGTTTTTT
.,TRBJ2-3,.,TRBV4-1,CASSQGHGGLGGTDTQYF,TGCGCCAGCAGCCAAGGACACGGGGGCCTAGGTGGCACAGATACGCAGTATTTT
TRBD1,TRBJ2-1,once,TRBV5-1,CASSYDTGTGGPYNEQFF,TGCGCCAGCAGTTACGACACCGGGACAGGGGGCCCCTACAATGAGCAGTTCTTC
.,TRBJ1-5,.,TRBV19,CASSWGVAVGQPQHF,TGTGCCAGTAGTTGGGGCGTAGCTGTCGGTCAGCCCCAGCATTTT
.,TRBJ1-5,.,TRBV4-1,CASSPLSGAHQPQHF,TGCGCCAGCAGCCCCCTGAGCGGAGCACATCAGCCCCAGCATTTT
.,TRBJ2-5,.,TRBV6-5,CASSYSSGLQETQYF,TGTGCCAGCAGTTACTCTAGCGGCTTACAAGAGACCCAGTACTTC
.,TRBJ1-6,.,TRBV9,CASSVDGGDNSPLHF,TGTGCCAGCAGCGTAGATGGGGGGGATAATTCACCCCTCCACTTT
.,TRBJ1-1,.,TRBV2,CASSGPFTEAFF,TGTGCCAGCAGTGGGCCTTTTACTGAAGCTTTCTTT
TRBD1,TRBJ1-5,once,TRBV9,CASSVGQGASQPQHF,TGTGCCAGCAGCGTAGGGCAGGGGGCCAGCCAGCCCCAGCATTTT
TRBD2,TRBJ2-1,.,TRBV12-3/TRBV12-4,CASSLAGGLGNEQFF,TGTGCCAGCAGCCTAGCGGGGGGGCTGGGCAATGAGCAGTTCTTC
TRBD2,TRBJ2-7,few,TRBV6-1,CATPSGPETYEQYF,TGTGCCACACCTAGCGGCCCGGAAACCTACGAGCAGTACTTC
TRBD1,TRBJ1-1,once,TRBV5-8,CASSLRTGPGTEVFF,TGTGCCAGCAGCCTACGGACAGGCCCGGGGACTGAAGTTTTCTTT
.,TRBJ2-3,.,TRBV3-1,CASSQGGRGSADTQYF,TGTGCCAGCAGCCAAGGAGGGCGTGGGAGCGCAGATACGCAGTATTTT
.,TRBJ2-3,.,TRBV6-6,CASSPGHTDTQYF,TGTGCCAGCAGTCCGGGACACACAGATACGCAGTATTTT
.,TRBJ2-7,.,TRBV11-2,CASSPNEPGPVSYEQYF,TGTGCCAGCAGCCCTAACGAGCCGGGACCAGTTTCCTACGAGCAGTACTTC
.,TRBJ2-2,.,TRBV9,CASSPKGRTGELFF,TGTGCCAGCAGCCCCAAGGGACGGACCGGGGAGCTGTTTTTT
.,TRBJ2-3,.,TRBV6-1,CASARDSTTDTQYF,TGTGCCAGCGCCCGGGACTCAACAACAGATACGCAGTATTTT
.,TRBJ1-1,.,TRBV19,CASPTPDHTEAFF,TGTGCCAGCCCGACCCCCGACCACACTGAAGCTTTCTTT
.,TRBJ1-6,.,TRBV2,CASSGTGYHSPLHF,TGTGCCAGCAGTGGCACAGGGTATCATTCACCCCTCCACTTT